Shown below are 19 T cell receptor beta chains from a single sample sequenced in a study of CXCR3-negative and CXCR3-positive naive CD8 T cells. Findings and limits, study-wide: In CXCR3-positive naive cells, the TRB CDR3s were more hydrophobic than in CXCR3-negative naive cells.

For these receptors, no antigen is known. The authors prepared UMI-labeled TRB cDNA libraries by 5' RACE. TCRdb re-called the 5' RACE reads and gives one entry per CDR3 protein, without DNA. The sample features approximately 100,000 distinct CDR3 sequences, with just over 0.35% in its top ten. Sequencing was performed on naive CXCR3+ CD8+ T cells from blood. Subset given: CD45RO-CCR7+CD27+CD95- naive CD8+ T cells expressing CXCR3 (TNR3+). Source of these receptors: a human donor in good health. Some clones in this sample may be carry-over from other donors' samples.

This chain uses TRBV5-1 with TRBJ2-7; the D gene TCRdb calls, TRBD2, cannot be checked with no DNA. Germline CDR1 is SGHRS and CDR2 is YFSETQ. The length of the CDR3 is 15 residues. CDR3 sequence reads: CASSQGLAAPYEQYF. Full variable domain (remainder filled in from reference TRBV5-1 and TRBJ2-7): KAGVTQTPRYLIKTRGQQVTLSCSPISGHRSVSWYQQTPGQGLQFLFEYFSETQRNKGNFPGRFSGRQFSNSRSEMNVSTLELGDSALYLCASSQGLAAPYEQYFGPGTRLTVT.

The V and J genes are TRBV28 and TRBJ2-3; the D call from TCRdb, TRBD2, cannot be confirmed without DNA. The CDR3 extends over 16 amino acids. The V gene's germline CDR1 is MDHEN and CDR2 SYDVKM. CDR3: CASSFGARRSTDTQYF.

The gene calls are TRBV28 and TRBJ2-1; TCRdb's D call, TRBD1, is unchecked because there is no DNA. This CDR3 region has 17 residues. The germline gives CDR1 MDHEN, CDR2 SYDVKM. The CDR3 protein is CASSLSVSPLVEDEQFF.

The chain has TRBV20-1 and TRBJ2-1. CDR3 length: 14 amino acids. Germline CDR1 is DFQATT and CDR2 is SNEGSKA (reference sequence). The CDR3: CSATDGSSYNEQFF.

The chain links TRBV13 to TRBJ2-7; with no DNA, the TCRdb D assignment of TRBD1 cannot be verified. This CDR3 region has 16 residues. Germline lookup yields CDR1 PRHDT and CDR2 FYEKMQ (reference sequence). The CDR3 is CASSTRLQGANNEQYF.

The genes are TRBV18 and TRBJ2-1; TCRdb's D call, TRBD1, is unchecked because there is no DNA. The CDR3 is made up of 14 amino acids. Germline assignment: CDR1 KGHSH and CDR2 LQKENI. CDR3 in amino acids: CASSPPAGPHEQLF.

The genes are TRBV4-1 and TRBJ2-2. Germline V gene sequence: CDR1 MGHRA, CDR2 YSYEKL. This CDR3 is 14 amino acids long. The CDR3 reads CASSQGENTGELFF.

The CDR3 loop reads CASSFPGPAYNEQFF. The genes are TRBV28 and TRBJ2-1; TCRdb names TRBD2, which stays unverified in the absence of DNA. CDR1 MDHEN and CDR2 SYDVKM come from the germline V gene. This CDR3 has 15 amino acids.

The chain is built from TRBV28 and TRBJ2-1; TCRdb names TRBD2, which stays unverified in the absence of DNA. The CDR3 sequence is 15 residues long. In germline, CDR1 is MDHEN, CDR2 SYDVKM. The CDR3: CASSLQSGGYNEQFF.

The V gene is TRBV12-3 or TRBV12-4, the J gene TRBJ2-2. The CDR3 extends over 15 amino acids. CDR3: CASSLANDYTGELFF.

This chain connects TRBV15 to TRBJ2-1; TCRdb's D call, TRBD2, is unchecked because there is no DNA. The length of the CDR3 is 16 residues. Germline values: CDR1 LNHNV, CDR2 YYDKDF (reference sequence). CDR3 sequence reads: CATSRGTSGTYNEQFF.

The J gene is TRBJ2-1, the V gene TRBV28; the D gene TCRdb calls, TRBD2, cannot be checked with no DNA. This CDR3 comprises 13 residues. Germline lookup yields CDR1 MDHEN and CDR2 SYDVKM. The CDR3 loop is CASSFGLAEEQFF.

V usage is TRBV3-1 and J usage is TRBJ2-7; the TCRdb call, TRBD1, lacks DNA for checking. Germline V gene data show CDR1 as LGHDT and CDR2 as YNNKEL (reference sequence). The CDR3 runs to 14 residues. CDR3 loop: CASSQVVTPGEQYF.

The chain links TRBV20-1 to TRBJ2-2; TCRdb indicates TRBD2, and absent DNA this call remains unverified. Germline V lookup: CDR1 DFQATT, CDR2 SNEGSKA (reference sequence). The CDR3 is 15 amino acids. The CDR3 protein is CSATTSGTYTGELFF.

The chain has TRBV27 and TRBJ2-1; TCRdb lists TRBD2, though no DNA is available to test this call. The CDR3 extends over 14 amino acids. Germline CDR1 is MNHEY and CDR2 is SMNVEV (reference sequence). CDR3 region: CASSSGLAGIEQFF.

The chain combines TRBV12-3 or TRBV12-4 with TRBJ2-5. The CDR3 has 14 residues. This CDR3 reads CASSPSRTPRTQYF.

This chain links TRBV29-1 with TRBJ2-7; TCRdb gives TRBD1 as the D gene, but with no DNA this cannot be confirmed. This CDR3 comprises 13 residues. Germline V gene sequence: CDR1 SQVTM, CDR2 ANQGSEA. The CDR3 protein is CSVYQDNSYEQYF.

CDR3 in amino acids: CASSLANHLDPRGAQHF. The V call is TRBV7-6, the J call TRBJ1-5; the D call of TRBD1 rests on TCRdb alone, since no DNA is present to check it. CDR3 length: 17 residues. Germline lookup yields CDR1 SGHVS and CDR2 FNYEAQ.

This sequence joins TRBV29-1 and TRBJ1-1. Germline assignment: CDR1 SQVTM and CDR2 ANQGSEA. The CDR3 extends over 11 amino acids. CDR3 sequence reads: CSALYNTEAFF.